This T cell receptor beta chain was captured in a study of T cells in pancreatic ductal adenocarcinoma. Sequencing was performed with immunoSEQ multiplex PCR; in TCRdb, only in-frame clones are kept and a portion is missing. The sample holds 100,000 or so clones, 90% to 95% seen once. Selected pancreatic ductal adenocarcinoma patients had undergone surgery without neoadjuvant therapy. The V end was cut by 3 bases, the J end by 2 bases, with 10 bases between. This CDR3 spans 14 amino acids. Germline V lookup: CDR1 SNHLY, CDR2 FYNNEI. The sequence derives from a human donor with pancreatic ductal adenocarcinoma. Sequencing was done on a sample of PBMCs. V gene TRBV2 combines with J gene TRBJ2-5, with D perhaps TRBD2 (5 bases). The CDR3 protein is CASSEGSEQETQYF. DNA of the CDR3: TGTGCCAGCAGTGAGGGTAGCGAACAAGAGACCCAGTACTTC.